The rows below give T cell receptor beta chains drawn from one sample of a study of blood T cell repertoires in COVID-19. Using immunoSEQ multiplex PCR, the repertoire was profiled, and TCRdb retains in-frame clones only, with some absent. The repertoire holds approximately 150,000 clones, 70% to 90% seen once, with around 2.7% in the top ten. The sequenced sample consisted of peripheral blood. These receptors all come from a woman older than 75 with COVID-19, enrolled during active disease. Both conserved end residues are part of each CDR3. The D gene is left open where the match is weak. Not all rows give a size; the values are once, few, many and, for expanded clones, a class.

>TRBV12-3/TRBV12-4|once|TRBJ2-3|TRBD1|12
TGTGCCGCCAGGGGGAGCACAGATACGCAGTATTTT
CAARGSTDTQYF
>TRBV5-8|.|TRBJ2-1|TRBD1|16
TGTGCCAGCAGCTTGTCGGGACAGGGAGGGACTCATGAGCAGTTCTTC
CASSLSGQGGTHEQFF
>TRBV19|.|TRBJ2-3|.|15
TGTGCCAGTAGTATAGCCCGCGGGATTGGAGATACGCAGTATTTT
CASSIARGIGDTQYF
>TRBV19|.|TRBJ2-5|TRBD2|15
TGTGCCAGTAGTATGGGGCGGGGGGGCCGAGAGACCCAGTACTTC
CASSMGRGGRETQYF
>TRBV7-2|.|TRBJ1-5|.|14
TGTGCCAGCAGCCTCCACCTACAGGGTGCGCCCCAGCATTTT
CASSLHLQGAPQHF
>TRBV2|.|TRBJ2-3|TRBD2|16
TGTGCCAGCACCAGACAGCTAGCGGGAGTGGGAGATACGCAGTATTTT
CASTRQLAGVGDTQYF
>TRBV28|.|TRBJ1-2|.|14
TGTGCCAGCAGGGCGTACGGGGGAAACTATGGCTACACCTTC
CASRAYGGNYGYTF
>TRBV28|.|TRBJ1-4|.|12
TGTGCCAGCAGGGAGCGAAATGAAAAACTGTTTTTT
CASRERNEKLFF
>TRBV24-1|.|TRBJ2-3|TRBD2|16
TGTGCCACCAGTGACACTAGCGGGGGGGCCACAGATACGCAGTATTTT
CATSDTSGGATDTQYF
>TRBV9|.|TRBJ2-3|.|13
TGTGCCAGCAAAGCGGGTAGCACAGATACGCAGTATTTT
CASKAGSTDTQYF
>TRBV24-1|.|TRBJ2-2|.|16
TGTGCCACCAGTGATTTCGAGGACATTAACACCGGGGAGCTGTTTTTT
CATSDFEDINTGELFF